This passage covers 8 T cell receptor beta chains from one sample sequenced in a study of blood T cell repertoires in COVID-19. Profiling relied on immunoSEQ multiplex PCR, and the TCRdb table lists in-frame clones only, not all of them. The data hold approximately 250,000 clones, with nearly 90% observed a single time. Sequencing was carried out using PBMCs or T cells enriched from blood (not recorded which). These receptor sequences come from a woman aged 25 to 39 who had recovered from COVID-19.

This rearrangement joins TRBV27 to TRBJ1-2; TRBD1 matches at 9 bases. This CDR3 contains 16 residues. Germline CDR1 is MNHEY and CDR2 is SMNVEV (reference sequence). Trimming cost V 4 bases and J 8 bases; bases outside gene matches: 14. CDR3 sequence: CASSYTGTGKGGGYTF. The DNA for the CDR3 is TGTGCCAGCAGTTACACCGGGACAGGGAAGGGTGGAGGCTACACCTTC.

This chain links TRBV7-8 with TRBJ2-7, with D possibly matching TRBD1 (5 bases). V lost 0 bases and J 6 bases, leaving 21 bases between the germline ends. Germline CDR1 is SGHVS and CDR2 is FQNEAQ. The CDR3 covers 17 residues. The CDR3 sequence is CASSLAEDIGAPGEQYF. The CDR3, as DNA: TGTGCCAGCAGCTTAGCCGAAGACATAGGGGCTCCGGGCGAGCAGTACTTC.

Here the CDR3 reads CASSKITGPNTEAFF. In DNA form, the CDR3 reads TGTGCCAGTAGTAAAATCACAGGGCCCAACACTGAAGCTTTCTTT. The rearrangement links TRBV19 to TRBJ1-1; perhaps TRBD1 as D (6 bases). Germline CDR1 LNHDA, CDR2 SQIVND (reference sequence). This CDR3 contains 15 residues. Trimming left V 4 bases short and J 2 bases short, with 14 bases between.

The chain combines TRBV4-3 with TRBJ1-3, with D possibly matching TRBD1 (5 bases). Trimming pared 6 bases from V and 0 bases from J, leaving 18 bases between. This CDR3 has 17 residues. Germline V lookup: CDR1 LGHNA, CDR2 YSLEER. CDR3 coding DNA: TGCGCCAGCAGTGGGATTGGACATCCTAGCTCTGGAAACACCATATATTTT. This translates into CASSGIGHPSSGNTIYF.

CDR3 coding DNA: TGTGCCAGCAGCCTGACAGGGGGCGTCTATGGCTACACCTTC. This encodes CASSLTGGVYGYTF. This sequence joins TRBV27 and TRBJ1-2, with 10 nucleotides matching TRBD1. V lost 6 bases, J lost 4 bases, and 5 bases stayed unmatched. Germline V gives CDR1 MNHEY, CDR2 SMNVEV (reference sequence). The CDR3 contains 14 residues.

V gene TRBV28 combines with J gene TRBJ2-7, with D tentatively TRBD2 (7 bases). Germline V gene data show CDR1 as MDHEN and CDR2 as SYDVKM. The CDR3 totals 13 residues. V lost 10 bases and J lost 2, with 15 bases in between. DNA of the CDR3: TGTGCCACACGCGGGGGCCCAACCTACGAGCAGTACTTC. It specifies CATRGGPTYEQYF.

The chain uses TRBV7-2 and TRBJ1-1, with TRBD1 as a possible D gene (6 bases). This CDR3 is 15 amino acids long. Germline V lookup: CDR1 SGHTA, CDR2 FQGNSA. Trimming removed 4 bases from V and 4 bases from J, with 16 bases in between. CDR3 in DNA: TGTGCCAGCAGCTCGATGCAGGGGTATGGCACTGAAGCTTTCTTT. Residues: CASSSMQGYGTEAFF.

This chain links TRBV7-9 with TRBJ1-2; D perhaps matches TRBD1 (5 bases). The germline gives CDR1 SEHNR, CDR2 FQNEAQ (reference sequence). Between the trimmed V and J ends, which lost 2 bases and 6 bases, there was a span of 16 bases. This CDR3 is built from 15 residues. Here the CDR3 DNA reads TGTGCCAGCAGCTTATTGGGCGGGGCCGGAAATGGCTACACCTTC. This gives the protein CASSLLGGAGNGYTF.